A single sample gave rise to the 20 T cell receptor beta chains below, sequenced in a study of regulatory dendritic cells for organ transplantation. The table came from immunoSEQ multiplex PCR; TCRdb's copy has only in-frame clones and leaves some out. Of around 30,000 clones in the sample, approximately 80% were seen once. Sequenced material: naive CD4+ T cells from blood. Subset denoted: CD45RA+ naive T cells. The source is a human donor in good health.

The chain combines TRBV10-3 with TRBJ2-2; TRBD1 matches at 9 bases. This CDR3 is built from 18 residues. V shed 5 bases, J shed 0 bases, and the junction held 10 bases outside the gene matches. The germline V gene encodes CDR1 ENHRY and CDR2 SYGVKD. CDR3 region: CAISPSRGQGTNTGELFF. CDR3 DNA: TGTGCCATCAGTCCCAGTAGGGGACAGGGTACGAACACCGGGGAGCTGTTTTTT.

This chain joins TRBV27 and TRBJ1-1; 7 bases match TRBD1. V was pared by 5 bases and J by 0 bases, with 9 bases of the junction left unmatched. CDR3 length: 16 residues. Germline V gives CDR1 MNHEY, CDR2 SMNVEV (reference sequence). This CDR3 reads CASSTRGTAMNTEAFF. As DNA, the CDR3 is TGTGCCAGCAGTACTCGGGGGACAGCCATGAACACTGAAGCTTTCTTT.

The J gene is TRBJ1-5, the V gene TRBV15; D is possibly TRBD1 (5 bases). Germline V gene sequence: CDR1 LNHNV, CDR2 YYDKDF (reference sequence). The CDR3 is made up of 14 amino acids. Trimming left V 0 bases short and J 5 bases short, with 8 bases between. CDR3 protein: CATSRDRADQPQHF. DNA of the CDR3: TGTGCCACCAGCAGAGACAGGGCAGATCAGCCCCAGCATTTT.

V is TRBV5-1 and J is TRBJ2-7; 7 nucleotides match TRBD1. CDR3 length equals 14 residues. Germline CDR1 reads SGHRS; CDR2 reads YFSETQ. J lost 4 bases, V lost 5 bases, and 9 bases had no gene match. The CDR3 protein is CASRGGTARYEQYF. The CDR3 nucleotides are TGCGCCAGCAGAGGTGGGACAGCGAGATACGAGCAGTACTTC.

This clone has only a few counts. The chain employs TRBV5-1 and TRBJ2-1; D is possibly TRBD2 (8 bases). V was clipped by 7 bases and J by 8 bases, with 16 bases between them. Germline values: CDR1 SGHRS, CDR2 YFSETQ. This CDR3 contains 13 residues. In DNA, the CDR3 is TGCGCCAGCGATAGCGGGGACAGCGATGAGCAGTTCTTC. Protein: CASDSGDSDEQFF.

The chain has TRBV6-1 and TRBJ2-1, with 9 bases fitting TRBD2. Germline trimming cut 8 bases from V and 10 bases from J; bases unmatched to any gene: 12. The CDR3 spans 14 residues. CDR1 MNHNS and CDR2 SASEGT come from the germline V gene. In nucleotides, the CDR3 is TGTGCCAGCGGGGGAGCGGGGGGATCTGGAGAGCAGTTCTTC. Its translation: CASGGAGGSGEQFF.

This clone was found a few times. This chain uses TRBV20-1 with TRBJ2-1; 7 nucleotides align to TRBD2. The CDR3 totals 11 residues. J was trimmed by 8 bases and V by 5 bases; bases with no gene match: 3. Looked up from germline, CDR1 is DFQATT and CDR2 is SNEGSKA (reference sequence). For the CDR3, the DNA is TGCAGTGCTCGGGGGGACGATGAGCAGTTCTTC. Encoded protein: CSARGDDEQFF.

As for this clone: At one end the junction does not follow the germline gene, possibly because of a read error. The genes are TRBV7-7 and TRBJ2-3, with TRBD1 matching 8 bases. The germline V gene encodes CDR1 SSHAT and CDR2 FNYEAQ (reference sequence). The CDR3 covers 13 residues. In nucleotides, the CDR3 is TGTGCTAGCAGCCAAGACAGGGGTGATACGCAGTATTTT. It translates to CASSQDRGDTQYF.

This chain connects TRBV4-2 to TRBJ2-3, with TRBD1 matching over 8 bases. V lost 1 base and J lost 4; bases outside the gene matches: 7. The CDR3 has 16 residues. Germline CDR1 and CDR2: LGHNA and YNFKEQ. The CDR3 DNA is TGTGCCAGCAGCCAAGTAACAGGGGGGTCAGCAGATACGCAGTATTTT. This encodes CASSQVTGGSADTQYF.

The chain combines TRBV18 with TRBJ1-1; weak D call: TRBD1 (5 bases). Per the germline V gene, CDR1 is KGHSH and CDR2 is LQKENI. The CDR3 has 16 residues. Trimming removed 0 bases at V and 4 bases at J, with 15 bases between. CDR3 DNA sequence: TGTGCCAGCTCACCACCTTTCCCGCCAGGGTTCACTGAAGCTTTCTTT. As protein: CASSPPFPPGFTEAFF.

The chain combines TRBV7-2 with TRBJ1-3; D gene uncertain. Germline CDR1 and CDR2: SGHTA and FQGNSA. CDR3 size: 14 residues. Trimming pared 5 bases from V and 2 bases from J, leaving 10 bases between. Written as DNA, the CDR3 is TGTGCCAGCAGCCAACGAACTACTGGAAACACCATATATTTT. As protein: CASSQRTTGNTIYF. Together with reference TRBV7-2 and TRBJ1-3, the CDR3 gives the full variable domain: GAGVSQSPSNKVTEKGKDVELRCDPISGHTALYWYRQSLGQGLEFLIYFQGNSAPDKSGLPSDRFSAERTGGSVSTLTIQRTQQEDSAVYLCASSQRTTGNTIYFGEGSWLTVV.

CDR3 amino acids: CASSGYQGGPLHF. The CDR3 region has the DNA TGTGCCAGCAGCGGATACCAGGGAGGACCCCTCCACTTT. This chain links TRBV9 with TRBJ1-6; TRBD1 is a possible D gene (5 bases). CDR3 length equals 13 residues. The germline V gene has CDR1 SGDLS and CDR2 YYNGEE. The V end lost 3 bases, the J end lost 12 bases, and 13 bases lay between the germline ends.

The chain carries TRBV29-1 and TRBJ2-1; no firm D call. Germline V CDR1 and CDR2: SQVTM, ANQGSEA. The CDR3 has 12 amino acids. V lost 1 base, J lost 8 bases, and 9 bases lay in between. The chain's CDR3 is CSVEAEVDEQFF. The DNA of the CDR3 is TGCAGCGTTGAAGCTGAGGTTGATGAGCAGTTCTTC.

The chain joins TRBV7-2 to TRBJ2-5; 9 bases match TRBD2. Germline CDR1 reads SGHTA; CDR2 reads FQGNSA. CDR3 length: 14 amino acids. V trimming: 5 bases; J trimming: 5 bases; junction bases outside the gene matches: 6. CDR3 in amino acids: CASSQGGGAETQYF. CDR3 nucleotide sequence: TGTGCCAGCAGCCAGGGCGGGGGGGCGGAGACCCAGTACTTC.

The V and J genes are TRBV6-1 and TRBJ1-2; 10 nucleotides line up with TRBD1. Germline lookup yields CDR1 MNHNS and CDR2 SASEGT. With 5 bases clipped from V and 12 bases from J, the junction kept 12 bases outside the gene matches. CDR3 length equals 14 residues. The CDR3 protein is CASSFRDRGGVDTF. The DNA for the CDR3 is TGTGCCAGCAGTTTCCGGGACAGGGGTGGTGTGGACACCTTC.

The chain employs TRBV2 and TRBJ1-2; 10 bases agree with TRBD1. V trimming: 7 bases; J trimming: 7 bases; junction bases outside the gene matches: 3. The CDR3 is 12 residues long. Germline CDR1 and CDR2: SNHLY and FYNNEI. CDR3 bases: TGTGCCAGCACCGGGACAGGGGCTGGCTACACCTTC. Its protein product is CASTGTGAGYTF.

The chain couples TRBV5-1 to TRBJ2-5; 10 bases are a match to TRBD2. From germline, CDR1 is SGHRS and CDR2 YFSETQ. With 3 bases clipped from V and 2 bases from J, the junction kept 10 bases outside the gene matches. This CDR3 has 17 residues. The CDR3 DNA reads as TGCGCCAGCAGCTCCCGCCCCCTAGCGGGGGCTCAAGAGACCCAGTACTTC. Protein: CASSSRPLAGAQETQYF.

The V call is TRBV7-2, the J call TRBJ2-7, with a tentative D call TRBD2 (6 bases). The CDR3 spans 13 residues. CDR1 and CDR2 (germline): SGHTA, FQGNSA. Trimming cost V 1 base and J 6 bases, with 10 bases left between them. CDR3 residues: CASSLDGEAEQYF. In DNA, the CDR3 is TGTGCCAGCAGCTTAGATGGGGAGGCCGAGCAGTACTTC.

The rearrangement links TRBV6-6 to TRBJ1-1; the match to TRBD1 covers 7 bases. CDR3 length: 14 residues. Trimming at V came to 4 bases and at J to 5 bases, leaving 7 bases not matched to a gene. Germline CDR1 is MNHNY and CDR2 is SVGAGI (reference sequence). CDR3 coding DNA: TGTGCCAGCAGTTTCGGACAGGTTGGGACTGAAGCTTTCTTT. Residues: CASSFGQVGTEAFF.

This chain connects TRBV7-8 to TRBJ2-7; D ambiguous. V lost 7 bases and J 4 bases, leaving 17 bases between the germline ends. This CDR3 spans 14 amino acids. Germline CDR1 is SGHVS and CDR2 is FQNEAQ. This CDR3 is CASNLGNSGYEQYF. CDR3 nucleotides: TGTGCCAGCAACTTGGGCAACAGTGGGTACGAGCAGTACTTC.